This T cell receptor beta chain was recovered during a study of cytomegalovirus exposure and HLA in healthy donors. Method: immunoSEQ multiplex PCR; TCRdb's copy keeps in-frame clones and lacks some. Of approximately 60,000 clones detected, 92% appear once; the ten largest clones hold around 1.2%. With respect to this clone: Its antigen is unidentified.

Germline loops: CDR1 LNHDA, CDR2 SQIVND (reference sequence). The CDR3 runs to 19 residues. J gave up 3 bases and V 0 bases, and 13 bases lay outside the gene matches. Points from the study as a whole: High specificity and sensitivity for cytomegalovirus status were reported for the classifier.

The rearrangement joins TRBV19 to TRBJ2-4, with 8 bases identical to TRBD1. This sequence was found in a woman aged 18-30 years in good health and CMV-seronegative. The sample was PBMCs. CDR3 sequence: CASSIESQGAGGSKNIQYF. CDR3 sequence (DNA): TGTGCCAGTAGTATAGAGTCTCAGGGGGCAGGGGGTAGCAAAAACATTCAGTACTTC.